The rows below give T cell receptor beta chains drawn from one sample of a study of blood T cell repertoires in COVID-19. The repertoire was sequenced with immunoSEQ multiplex PCR; TCRdb's copy has only in-frame clones and lacks some. The profile shows approximately 63,000 clones, 75% to 80% of them singletons. Sequencing used peripheral blood. The receptors come from a woman over 75 with acute or convalescent COVID-19. Both conserved end residues are part of each CDR3. A D gene is named only where the DNA matches it firmly. A clone size is listed for some rows: how often the clone was seen (once, few, many), or a class if it is expanded.

cdr3_length: 14; clone_size: -; j_call: TRBJ2-7; v_call: TRBV2; d_call: TRBD1; cdr3_aa: CASSEHRGLYEQYF; cdr3_nt: TGTGCCAGCAGTGAACACAGGGGGCTCTACGAGCAGTACTTC
cdr3_length: 15; clone_size: -; j_call: TRBJ2-3; v_call: TRBV11-2; d_call: -; cdr3_aa: CASSVGPISQGTQYF; cdr3_nt: TGTGCCAGCAGCGTCGGCCCAATATCACAGGGTACGCAGTATTTT
cdr3_length: 18; clone_size: -; j_call: TRBJ2-3; v_call: TRBV3-1/TRBV3-2; d_call: TRBD2; cdr3_aa: CASSPPTGLAGTTDTQYF; cdr3_nt: TGTGCCAGCAGCCCACCCACGGGACTAGCGGGAACCACAGATACGCAGTATTTT
cdr3_length: 16; clone_size: -; j_call: TRBJ2-2; v_call: TRBV27; d_call: TRBD2; cdr3_aa: CASSIRGGRGTGELFF; cdr3_nt: TGTGCCAGCAGTATTCGGGGCGGGAGGGGCACCGGGGAGCTGTTTTTT
cdr3_length: 16; clone_size: -; j_call: TRBJ1-2; v_call: TRBV18; d_call: TRBD1; cdr3_aa: CASSPRGQISNYGYTF; cdr3_nt: TGTGCCAGCTCACCACGGGGACAGATTTCTAACTATGGCTACACCTTC
cdr3_length: 15; clone_size: -; j_call: TRBJ1-2; v_call: TRBV5-1; d_call: -; cdr3_aa: CASGGSTGSDLGYTF; cdr3_nt: TGCGCCTCGGGGGGGTCCACAGGGTCAGACCTGGGCTACACCTTC
cdr3_length: 18; clone_size: once; j_call: TRBJ2-3; v_call: TRBV7-3; d_call: TRBD1; cdr3_aa: CASSLLGGGTGPRDTQYF; cdr3_nt: TGTGCCAGCAGCTTATTAGGAGGTGGGACAGGGCCGAGGGATACGCAGTATTTT
cdr3_length: 12; clone_size: -; j_call: TRBJ2-7; v_call: TRBV27; d_call: TRBD1; cdr3_aa: CASRGGLREQYF; cdr3_nt: TGTGCCAGCAGAGGGGGCCTTAGGGAGCAGTACTTC
cdr3_length: 14; clone_size: -; j_call: TRBJ1-1; v_call: TRBV7-3; d_call: -; cdr3_aa: CASSLRAGNTEAFF; cdr3_nt: TGTGCCAGCAGCTTAAGGGCAGGAAACACTGAAGCTTTCTTT
cdr3_length: 10; clone_size: -; j_call: TRBJ2-2; v_call: TRBV7-9; d_call: -; cdr3_aa: CASSPQELFF; cdr3_nt: TGTGCCAGCAGCCCACAGGAGCTGTTTTTT
cdr3_length: 14; clone_size: -; j_call: TRBJ2-1; v_call: TRBV5-1; d_call: -; cdr3_aa: CASSLGDTYNEQFF; cdr3_nt: TGCGCCAGCAGCTTGGGAGATACTTACAATGAGCAGTTCTTC
cdr3_length: 15; clone_size: -; j_call: TRBJ2-3; v_call: TRBV5-1; d_call: -; cdr3_aa: CASSQDTTSTDTQYF; cdr3_nt: TGCGCCAGCAGCCAAGACACCACTAGCACAGATACGCAGTATTTT
cdr3_length: 19; clone_size: -; j_call: TRBJ2-1; v_call: TRBV27; d_call: TRBD2; cdr3_aa: CASSRSSFGTSGVYNEQFF; cdr3_nt: TGTGCCAGCAGCCGTAGCAGTTTCGGGACTAGCGGAGTATACAATGAGCAGTTCTTC
cdr3_length: 14; clone_size: -; j_call: TRBJ1-2; v_call: TRBV19; d_call: TRBD1; cdr3_aa: CASSSGQGGRGYTF; cdr3_nt: TGTGCCAGTAGCTCGGGACAGGGAGGTCGTGGCTACACCTTC
cdr3_length: 11; clone_size: few; j_call: TRBJ1-2; v_call: TRBV20-1; d_call: TRBD1; cdr3_aa: CSAPTGAGYTF; cdr3_nt: TGCAGTGCCCCGACAGGGGCTGGCTACACCTTC
cdr3_length: 20; clone_size: many; j_call: TRBJ2-1; v_call: TRBV30; d_call: TRBD2; cdr3_aa: CAWSVLRSGGRKFSYNEQFF; cdr3_nt: TGTGCCTGGAGTGTTCTCAGGTCTGGCGGGAGAAAGTTCTCCTACAATGAGCAGTTCTTC
cdr3_length: 16; clone_size: -; j_call: TRBJ2-3; v_call: TRBV5-4; d_call: TRBD2; cdr3_aa: CASSLVLAGGTDTQYF; cdr3_nt: TGTGCCAGCAGCTTGGTGCTAGCGGGTGGCACAGATACGCAGTATTTT